This T cell receptor (beta chain) was captured in a study of shared clonotypes between healthy human individuals. Study-level results: Apart from blood, nothing was sampled; tissue repertoires likely differ.

This clone appeared many times. What it recognizes is unknown. Sequencing used immunoSEQ multiplex PCR; TCRdb keeps in-frame clones, though not all of them. Among fewer than 600,000 clones listed, about four fifths were seen once. The CDR3 runs 13 residues. Germline V gene data show CDR1 as SGHTA and CDR2 as FQGNSA. Losses at the gene ends were 4 bases for V and 7 bases for J; bases not matched to a gene: 2. V is TRBV7-2 and J is TRBJ2-7; 12 nucleotides align to TRBD2. The material sequenced was PBMCs. This clonotype was obtained from a woman aged 40 to 50 in good health. Some clones in this sample may be carry-over from other donors' samples. The CDR3 sequence is CASSSGLAGEQYF. The CDR3 DNA reads TGTGCCAGCAGCTCCGGACTAGCGGGGGAGCAGTACTTC.